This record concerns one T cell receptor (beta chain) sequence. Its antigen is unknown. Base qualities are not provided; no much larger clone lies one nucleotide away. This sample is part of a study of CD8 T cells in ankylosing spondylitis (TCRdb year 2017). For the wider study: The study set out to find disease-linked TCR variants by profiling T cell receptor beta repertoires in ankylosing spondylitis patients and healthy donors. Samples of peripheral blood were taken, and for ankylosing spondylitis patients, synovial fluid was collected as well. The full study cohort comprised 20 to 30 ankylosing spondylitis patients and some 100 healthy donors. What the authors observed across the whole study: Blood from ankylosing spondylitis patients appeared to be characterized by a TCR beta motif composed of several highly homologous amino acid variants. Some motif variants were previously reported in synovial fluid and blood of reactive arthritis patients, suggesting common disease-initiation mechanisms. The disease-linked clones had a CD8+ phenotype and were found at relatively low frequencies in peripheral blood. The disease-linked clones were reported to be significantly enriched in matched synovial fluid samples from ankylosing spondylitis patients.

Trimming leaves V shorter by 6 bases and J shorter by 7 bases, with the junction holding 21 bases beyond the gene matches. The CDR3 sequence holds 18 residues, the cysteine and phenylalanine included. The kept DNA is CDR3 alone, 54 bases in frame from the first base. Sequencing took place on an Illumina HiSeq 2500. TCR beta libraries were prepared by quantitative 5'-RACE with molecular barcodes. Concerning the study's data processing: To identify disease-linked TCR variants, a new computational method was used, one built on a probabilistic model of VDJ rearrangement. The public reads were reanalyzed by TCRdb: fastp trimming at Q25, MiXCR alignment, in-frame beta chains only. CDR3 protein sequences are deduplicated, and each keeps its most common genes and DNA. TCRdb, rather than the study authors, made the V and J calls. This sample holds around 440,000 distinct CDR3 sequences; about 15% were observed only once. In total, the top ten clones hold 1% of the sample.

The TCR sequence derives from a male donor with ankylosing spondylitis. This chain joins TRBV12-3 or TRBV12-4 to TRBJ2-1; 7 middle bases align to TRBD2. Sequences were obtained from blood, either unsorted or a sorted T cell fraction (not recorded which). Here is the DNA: TGTGCCAGCAGCGGGGGACTACCGGGTTCCGCCGCATGGAATGAGCAGTTCTTC. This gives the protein CASSGGLPGSAAWNEQFF.